This T cell receptor (beta chain) stems from a study of blood T cell repertoires in COVID-19 (dated by TCRdb to 2018 to 2021). Background on the whole study: The collaborator samples originated in the United States, Italy and Spain and spanned the acute and convalescent phases of COVID-19. The prospective study material was composed of cDNA or gDNA derived from T cells, B-cell-depleted T cells, or PBMCs. The dataset comprised deeply sampled blood TCRbeta repertoires from subjects exposed to, actively infected with, or recovered from COVID-19. The repertoires were released in a freely available public database meant as a resource for research on the immune response to SARS-CoV-2. The samples were drawn from the first 160 participants of the ongoing ImmuneRACE study and from about 1,200 subjects provided by 6 global collaborators. Nearly every sample came with metadata listing a de-identified subject ID, COVID-19 status, age in years and sex. Where HLA class I and class II types were available, the types were taken from metadata supplied by the sample provider, not from assay-based typing. Points the paper makes about the study in general: The quantity of clinical and demographic metadata differed by source and by participant and was supplied without curation.

A remark on this clone: This receptor's antigen is unknown. Per-base quality was not reported, and no clone a single base away is much larger than it.

Participants in the prospective study were aged 18 to 89 years, lived in under 30 United States geographic areas, and enrolled through a virtual design. In the prospective study, cohorts were assigned on the basis of participant-reported clinical history obtained from a screening survey and a study questionnaire. Recovered participants in ImmuneRACE Cohort 3 were defined by two consecutive negative NP/OP PCR tests, clearance by a healthcare professional, or resolution of symptoms. Each participant in the prospective study had whole blood, serum and a nasopharyngeal or oropharyngeal swab collected by mobile phlebotomists. Over a 2-month period, participants in the prospective study had the option of providing additional blood draws and questionnaires. Blood samples from the prospective study were shipped frozen or at room temperature prior to DNA extraction. TCRbeta CDR3 regions were amplified from genomic DNA by means of the immunoSEQ Assay, a bias-controlled multiplex PCR. The original methods were these. The number of nucleated cells in each sample was estimated from the amplification of reference gene primers within the assay. Sequence reads were collapsed and filtered to measure the absolute abundance of every unique TCRbeta CDR3 rearrangement. For each sample, productive Simpson clonality was calculated as the square root of Simpson's diversity index across productive rearrangements. Held by TCRdb, this immuneACCESS table contains in-frame sequences only and omits some clones. Under half of the omission traces to an unresolved V gene where checked; the cause of the rest is unknown. For V, J and clone size, that table is used; D and trimming come from the DNA. The sample profile shows fewer than 400,000 clones; roughly 88% of them were found once. The biggest ten clones account for more than 2% of the sample.

Input material: PBMCs or T cells enriched from blood (not recorded which). The receptor comes from a man aged 25 to 45 who had recovered from COVID-19.

CDR3 reads: CASSQGQGDYGYTF. The DNA is TGTGCCAGCAGCCAAGGTCAGGGCGATTATGGCTACACCTTC. The sequence links TRBV3-1 (or the pseudogene TRBV3-2) to TRBJ1-2, and perhaps TRBD1 as D gene, on 5 matching bases. The CDR3 covers 14 residues, taking in both the cysteine and the phenylalanine. Of the read, only the CDR3 DNA is kept; its 42 bases are in frame from base 1. The germline V gene (reference sequence) gives CDR1 as LGHDT and CDR2 as YNNKEL. The junction shows trimming of 1 base on V and 5 bases on J, plus 11 bases between the germline ends.